Here is one TCR beta chain with its context. This sample stems from a study of blood T cell repertoires in COVID-19. Per the authors' pipeline: Reference gene primers were amplified, and this amplification served to estimate nucleated cell counts. TCRdb's copy holds only in-frame clones and misses some; the assay was immunoSEQ multiplex PCR. For V, J and clone size, that table is used; D and trimming come from the DNA. The sample records about 98,000 clones, around nine tenths being singletons. V was shortened by 3 bases and J by 0 bases, with 17 bases between the two germline ends. The CDR3 loop spans 17 amino acids. The germline CDR1 and CDR2 sequences are MRHNA and SNTAGT.

This chain uses TRBV6-4 with TRBJ1-1; possibly TRBD1 for D (5 bases). The sequencing sample was made of peripheral blood. This clonotype was sampled from a middle-aged man with acute or convalescent COVID-19. The CDR3 reads CASSETPRGGMNTEAFF. The DNA for the CDR3 is TGTGCCAGCAGTGAAACCCCTCGCGGGGGGATGAACACTGAAGCTTTCTTT.